This entry lists 15 T cell receptor beta chains sequenced from one sample in a study of patients and donors after allogeneic stem cell transplantation. Via MiXCR, TCRdb re-called the RT-PCR reads, giving one row per CDR3 protein. The table shows roughly 960,000 distinct CDR3 sequences, with under 20% occurring only once. Material for sequencing was blood, either unsorted or a sorted T cell fraction (not recorded which). All receptors derive from a human donor who was either an allogeneic HSCT recipient or a stem cell or donor lymphocyte infusion donor (not recorded which). It is not recorded whose cells these are; they may come from a transplant donor.

The table lists this clonotype with a few counts. The V gene is TRBV6-1, the J gene TRBJ2-2, with TRBD1 matching over 8 bases. The CDR3 loop spans 18 amino acids. Trimming at V came to 7 bases and at J to 3 bases, leaving 16 bases not matched to a gene. In germline, CDR1 is MNHNS, CDR2 SASEGT. The CDR3 is CASTPGTGLTRYTGELFF. In nucleotides, the CDR3 is TGTGCCAGCACCCCCGGGACAGGTCTAACTAGGTACACCGGGGAGCTGTTTTTT.

The V call is TRBV19, the J call TRBJ1-6; 7 positions agree with TRBD1. The CDR3 totals 14 residues. J was trimmed by 10 bases and V by 4 bases; bases with no gene match: 7. The germline gives CDR1 LNHDA, CDR2 SQIVND (reference sequence). The CDR3 DNA reads TGTGCCAGTAGTAGAGGGACAGTGGCCTCACCCCTCCACTTT. Translation gives CASSRGTVASPLHF.

This clonotype has only a few counts. The chain couples TRBV6-1 to TRBJ2-5; D uncertain. Trimming left V 3 bases short and J 7 bases short, with 12 bases between. The CDR3 covers 13 residues. Germline-derived CDR1 and CDR2 are MNHNS and SASEGT. As DNA, the CDR3 is TGTGCCAGCAGTGATGGCCCTAGAGGGACCCAGTACTTC. Amino acids: CASSDGPRGTQYF.

This clonotype was observed at least ten times. The J gene is TRBJ2-7, the V gene TRBV5-1, with D perhaps TRBD1 (5 bases). CDR3 length: 14 residues. V lost 2 bases, J lost 5 bases, and 14 bases lay in between. Germline CDR1 and CDR2: SGHRS and YFSETQ. CDR3 nucleotides: TGCGCCAGCAGCTTAGGGGCCAATCCGGACGAGCAGTACTTC. Its protein is CASSLGANPDEQYF.

This clonotype has just a few counts. V gene TRBV11-2 combines with J gene TRBJ1-2; 10 nucleotides match TRBD1. The V gene's germline CDR1 is SGHAT and CDR2 FQNNGV. J lost 0 bases, V lost 2 bases, and 3 bases had no gene match. This CDR3 has 16 residues. In DNA form, the CDR3 reads TGTGCCAGCAGCTTAAGCGGGACAGGGGCTAACTATGGCTACACCTTC. It specifies CASSLSGTGANYGYTF.

This rearrangement joins TRBV5-1 to TRBJ2-7, with 11 bases fitting TRBD2. V lost 5 bases and J lost 2; bases outside the gene matches: 15. This CDR3 has 18 residues. CDR1 is SGHRS and CDR2 is YFSETQ in the germline V gene. The CDR3 DNA follows: TGCGCCAGCAGGTTCCCCGGACTAGCGGGCAAAAGAGCCTACGAGCAGTACTTC. It yields the protein CASRFPGLAGKRAYEQYF.

This clonotype occurred a few times. The chain couples TRBV5-1 to TRBJ2-1; 10 nucleotides line up with TRBD2. With V trimmed by 4 bases and J by 7 bases, 14 bases remained unmatched. This CDR3 has 17 amino acids. Germline V gene lookup returns CDR1 SGHRS and CDR2 YFSETQ. The CDR3 is CASSPQPLAGEANEQFF. The DNA for the CDR3 is TGCGCCAGCAGCCCACAGCCTCTAGCGGGAGAGGCGAATGAGCAGTTCTTC.

This clonotype has only a few counts. The V call is TRBV5-1, the J call TRBJ2-3, with D perhaps TRBD2 (6 bases). The CDR3 covers 15 residues. In germline, CDR1 is SGHRS, CDR2 YFSETQ. V lost 0 bases to trimming and J lost 4 bases, with 12 bases between them. The CDR3 DNA reads as TGCGCCAGCAGCTTGGCCTCTAGCGAAGCAGATACGCAGTATTTT. It translates to CASSLASSEADTQYF.

This chain joins TRBV6-1 and TRBJ2-2; tentatively, D is TRBD2 (5 bases). Deletions cut 7 bases from V and 6 bases from J, with 12 bases between. The CDR3 contains 13 residues. Germline CDR1 and CDR2: MNHNS and SASEGT. The CDR3 DNA reads as TGTGCCAGCACCCCCACGCGGGCCGGGGAGCTGTTTTTT. This encodes CASTPTRAGELFF.

The CDR3 reads CASSVAGSTGELFF. DNA for the CDR3: TGTGCCAGCAGCGTAGCTGGTAGCACCGGGGAGCTGTTTTTT. The chain is built from TRBV9 and TRBJ2-2; D not resolved. Germline CDR1 and CDR2: SGDLS and YYNGEE. This CDR3 has 14 residues. V was cut by 0 bases and J by 4 bases, with 7 bases left in between. The variable domain in full, completed from reference TRBV9 and TRBJ2-2, reads DSGVTQTPKHLITATGQRVTLRCSPRSGDLSVYWYQQSLDQGLQFLIQYYNGEERAKGNILERFSAQQFPDLHSELNLSSLELGDSALYFCASSVAGSTGELFFGEGSRLTVL.

This sequence joins TRBV6-1 and TRBJ1-2, with TRBD1 matching 7 bases. Germline V lookup: CDR1 MNHNS, CDR2 SASEGT. Trimming at V came to 5 bases and at J to 6 bases, leaving 18 bases not matched to a gene. The CDR3 runs to 17 residues. CDR3 sequence reads: CASSPRPRDSEEDGYTF. The CDR3 DNA reads as TGTGCCAGCAGTCCAAGACCCCGGGACAGTGAGGAGGATGGCTACACCTTC.

This clonotype was detected only a few times. V and J are TRBV12-3 or TRBV12-4 and TRBJ1-1; D call uncertain. The V end was cut by 7 bases, the J end by 0 bases, with 12 bases between. This CDR3 region has 14 residues. The CDR3: CASIWEGLNTEAFF. CDR3 DNA: TGTGCCAGCATCTGGGAGGGTTTGAACACTGAAGCTTTCTTT.

This rearrangement joins TRBV7-2 to TRBJ1-2; D remains ambiguous. The CDR3 is made up of 16 amino acids. Germline V gives CDR1 SGHTA, CDR2 FQGNSA. V gave up 5 bases and J gave up 4 bases, with 20 bases separating them. The CDR3 loop is CASSPSAIGFGYGYTF. DNA of the CDR3: TGTGCCAGCAGCCCCTCCGCGATCGGGTTCGGCTATGGCTACACCTTC.

This clonotype was picked up a small number of times. This chain joins TRBV20-1 and TRBJ2-7; 7 nucleotides agree with TRBD1. Germline V CDR1 and CDR2: DFQATT, SNEGSKA (reference sequence). V trimming: 3 bases; J trimming: 4 bases; junction bases outside the gene matches: 6. CDR3 size: 13 residues. CDR3 in amino acids: CSARDRLGYEQYF. CDR3 sequence (DNA): TGCAGTGCTAGGGACAGGTTAGGGTACGAGCAGTACTTC.

This clonotype was seen only a few times. The chain carries TRBV24-1 and TRBJ2-7; TRBD1 might be the D (5 bases). Germline CDR1 KGHDR, CDR2 SFDVKD. The length of the CDR3 is 15 residues. V was clipped by 5 bases and J by 7 bases, with 20 bases between them. Written as DNA, the CDR3 is TGTGCCACCAGTGGCCTCGACAGTCTCCCCGGGGAGCAGTACTTC. It codes for CATSGLDSLPGEQYF.